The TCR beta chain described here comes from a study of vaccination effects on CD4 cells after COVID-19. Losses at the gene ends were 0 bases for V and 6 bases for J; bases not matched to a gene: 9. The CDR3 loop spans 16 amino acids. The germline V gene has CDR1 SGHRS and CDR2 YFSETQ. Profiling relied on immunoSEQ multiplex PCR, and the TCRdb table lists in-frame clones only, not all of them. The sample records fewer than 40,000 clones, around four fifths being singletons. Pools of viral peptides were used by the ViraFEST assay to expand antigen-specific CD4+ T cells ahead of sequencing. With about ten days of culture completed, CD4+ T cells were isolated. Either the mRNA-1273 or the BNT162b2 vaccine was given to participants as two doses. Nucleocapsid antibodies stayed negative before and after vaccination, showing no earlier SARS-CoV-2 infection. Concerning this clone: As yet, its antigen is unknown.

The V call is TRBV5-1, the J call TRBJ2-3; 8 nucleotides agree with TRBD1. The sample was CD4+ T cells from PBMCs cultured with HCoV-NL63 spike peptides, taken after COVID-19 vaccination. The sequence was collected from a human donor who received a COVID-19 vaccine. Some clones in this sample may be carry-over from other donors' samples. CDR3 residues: CASSLVPGGSLDTQYF. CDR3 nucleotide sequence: TGCGCCAGCAGCTTGGTCCCAGGGGGCTCGTTGGATACGCAGTATTTT. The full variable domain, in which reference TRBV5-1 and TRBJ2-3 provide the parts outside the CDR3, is KAGVTQTPRYLIKTRGQQVTLSCSPISGHRSVSWYQQTPGQGLQFLFEYFSETQRNKGNFPGRFSGRQFSNSRSEMNVSTLELGDSALYLCASSLVPGGSLDTQYFGPGTRLTVL.